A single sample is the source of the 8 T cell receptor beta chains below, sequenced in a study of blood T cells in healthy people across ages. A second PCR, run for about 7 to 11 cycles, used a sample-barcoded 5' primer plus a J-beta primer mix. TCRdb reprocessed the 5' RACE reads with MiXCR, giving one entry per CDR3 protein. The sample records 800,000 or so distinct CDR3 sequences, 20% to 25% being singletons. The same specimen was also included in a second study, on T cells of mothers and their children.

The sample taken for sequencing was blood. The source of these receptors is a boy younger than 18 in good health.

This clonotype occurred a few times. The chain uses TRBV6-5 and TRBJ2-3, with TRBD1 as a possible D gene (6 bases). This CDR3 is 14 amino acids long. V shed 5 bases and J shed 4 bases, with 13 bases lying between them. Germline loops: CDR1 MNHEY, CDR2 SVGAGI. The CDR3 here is CASSLGGSADTQYF. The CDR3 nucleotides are TGTGCCAGCAGTCTAGGGGGATCTGCAGATACGCAGTATTTT.

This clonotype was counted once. The CDR3 loop is CASSAKGTADNYGYTF. CDR3 sequence (DNA): TGTGCCAGCAGCGCCAAGGGGACGGCTGATAACTATGGCTACACCTTC. The chain has TRBV9 and TRBJ1-2; tentative D call: TRBD1 (5 bases). V gave up 3 bases and J gave up 1 base, with 16 bases separating them. Germline assignment: CDR1 SGDLS and CDR2 YYNGEE. The CDR3 totals 16 residues.

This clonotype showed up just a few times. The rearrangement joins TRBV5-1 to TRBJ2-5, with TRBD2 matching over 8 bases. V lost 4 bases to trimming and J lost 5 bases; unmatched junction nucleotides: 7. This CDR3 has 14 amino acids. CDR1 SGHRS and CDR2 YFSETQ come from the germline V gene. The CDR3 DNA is TGCGCCAGCAGCCCTTCAGCGGGAGTGGAGACCCAGTACTTC. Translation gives CASSPSAGVETQYF.

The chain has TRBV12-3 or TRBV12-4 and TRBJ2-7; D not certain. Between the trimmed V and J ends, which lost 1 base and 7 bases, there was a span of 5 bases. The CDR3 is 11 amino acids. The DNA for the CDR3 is TGTGCCAGCAGTTTAGAGGTAGAGCAGTACTTC. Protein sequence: CASSLEVEQYF.

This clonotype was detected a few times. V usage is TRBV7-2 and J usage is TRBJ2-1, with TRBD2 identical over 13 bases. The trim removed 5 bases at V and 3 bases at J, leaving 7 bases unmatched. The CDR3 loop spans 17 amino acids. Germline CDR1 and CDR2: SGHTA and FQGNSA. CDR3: CASSLGLAGALYNEQFF. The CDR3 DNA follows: TGTGCCAGCAGCCTCGGACTAGCGGGGGCCCTCTACAATGAGCAGTTCTTC.

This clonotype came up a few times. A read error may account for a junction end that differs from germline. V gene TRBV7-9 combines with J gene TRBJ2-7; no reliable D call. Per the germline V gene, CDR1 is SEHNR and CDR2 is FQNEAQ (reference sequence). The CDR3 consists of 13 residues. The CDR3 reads CTSSPVGHYEQYF. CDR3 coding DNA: TGTACCAGCAGCCCCGTCGGGCACTACGAGCAGTACTTC.

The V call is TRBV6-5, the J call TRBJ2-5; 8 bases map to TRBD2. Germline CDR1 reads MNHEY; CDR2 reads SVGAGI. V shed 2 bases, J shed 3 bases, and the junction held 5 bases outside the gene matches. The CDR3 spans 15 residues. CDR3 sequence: CASSYVAGYEETQYF. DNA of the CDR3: TGTGCCAGCAGTTACGTAGCGGGGTATGAAGAGACCCAGTACTTC.

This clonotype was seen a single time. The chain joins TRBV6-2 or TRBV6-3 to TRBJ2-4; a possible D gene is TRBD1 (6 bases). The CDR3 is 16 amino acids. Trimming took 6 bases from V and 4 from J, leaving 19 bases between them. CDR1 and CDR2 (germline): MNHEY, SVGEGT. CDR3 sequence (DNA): TGTGCCAGCAGCTCACAGGGCACCCAGGGAAAAAACATTCAGTACTTC. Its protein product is CASSSQGTQGKNIQYF.